This T cell receptor (beta chain) was captured in a study of T-cell reconstitution after alpha-beta-depleted transplantation in children. V gave up 1 base and J gave up 0 bases, with 14 bases separating them. Germline V lookup: CDR1 SGHRS, CDR2 YFSETQ. CDR3 length: 17 residues. This clonotype was seen many times. Unique molecular identifiers were built into the TCRbeta library. TCRdb re-derived calls from the PCR reads in MiXCR, one entry per CDR3 protein. The repertoire holds 190,000 or so distinct CDR3 sequences, with around 7% as singletons. The sequencing here drew on PBMCs from the stem cell graft donor, taken from the stem cell graft. The chain is built from TRBV5-1 and TRBJ2-1; D not resolved. The receptor comes from a human donor who donated a stem cell graft to a child with Wiskott-Aldrich syndrome. CDR3 region: CASSLLIGKSSYNEQFF. The CDR3 DNA reads TGCGCCAGCAGCTTGCTTATCGGCAAGAGCTCCTACAATGAGCAGTTCTTC.